The source of this TCR beta chain is a study of blood T cell repertoires in COVID-19. On the study more broadly: Samples came from the United States, Italy and Spain, spanning acute and convalescent COVID-19. The cDNA or gDNA used as material had been derived from T cells, B-cell-depleted T cells, or PBMCs.

This clone has a single count. Germline assignment: CDR1 MGHRA and CDR2 YSYEKL. The length of the CDR3 is 16 residues. Trimming removed 4 bases at V and 3 bases at J, with 15 bases between. Original processing notes: Estimation of nucleated cell counts relied on the amplification of reference gene primers. The protocol was immunoSEQ multiplex PCR, while the TCRdb copy is restricted to in-frame clones and leaves out a portion. That table furnishes V, J and clone size, whereas the DNA furnished D and trimming. Of around 100,000 clones in the sample, 91% were seen once. Sequenced: peripheral blood. This TCR was sampled from a man aged 50 or older with active COVID-19. The chain has TRBV4-1 and TRBJ2-2, with D tentatively TRBD2 (6 bases). CDR3: CASSRWGESDTGELFF. The CDR3 DNA follows: TGCGCCAGCAGCCGGTGGGGGGAATCGGACACCGGGGAGCTGTTTTTT.